Listed here is a single TCR beta chain. Its antigen is unknown. The CDR3 has 15 amino acids. Germline V lookup: CDR1 KGHSH, CDR2 LQKENI. After removal of 5 bases from V and 5 bases from J, the junction contained 4 bases not matched to a gene. Patients were ineligible given autoimmune disease history or systemic immunosuppression. Samples were taken at baseline and on day 1 of cycles 4 and 7. The sample belongs to a study of OX40 agonist ivuxolimab in advanced cancers. At the level of the study: Three dose-escalation patients had partial responses: one with hepatocellular carcinoma and two with cutaneous melanoma. Study-wide results and caveats: The specificity for antigen of the expanded peripheral T cells was not determined.

Sequencing was performed with immunoSEQ multiplex PCR; in TCRdb, only in-frame clones are kept and a portion is missing. The table has some 100,000 clones, 91% seen once. The sample was CD4+ or CD8+ T cells sorted from blood, taken in a trial of the OX40 agonist ivuxolimab. This receptor was obtained from an adult with an advanced solid tumor such as melanoma, head and neck, liver or kidney cancer. The rearrangement joins TRBV18 to TRBJ2-7, with 15 bases fitting TRBD2. In DNA form, the CDR3 reads TGTGCCAGCTCAACTTGGACTAGCGGGAGGGACGAGCAGTACTTC. It yields the protein CASSTWTSGRDEQYF.